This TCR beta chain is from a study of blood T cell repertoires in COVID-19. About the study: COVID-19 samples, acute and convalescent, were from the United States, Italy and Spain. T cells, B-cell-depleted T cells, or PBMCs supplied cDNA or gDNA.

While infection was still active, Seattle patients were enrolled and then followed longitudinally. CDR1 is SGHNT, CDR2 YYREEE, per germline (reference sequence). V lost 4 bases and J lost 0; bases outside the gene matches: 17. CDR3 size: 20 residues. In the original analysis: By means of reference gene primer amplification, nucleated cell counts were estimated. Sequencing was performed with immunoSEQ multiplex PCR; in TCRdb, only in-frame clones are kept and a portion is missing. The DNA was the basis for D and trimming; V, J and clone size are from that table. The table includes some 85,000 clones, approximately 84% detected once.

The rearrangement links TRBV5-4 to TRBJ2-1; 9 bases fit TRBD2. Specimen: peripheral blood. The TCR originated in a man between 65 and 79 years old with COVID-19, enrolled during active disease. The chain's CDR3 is CASSLRAGTSSGSSYNEQFF. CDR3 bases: TGTGCCAGCAGCCTCCGGGCCGGGACTAGCTCCGGAAGCTCCTACAATGAGCAGTTCTTC.